One and the same sample provided the 6 T cell receptor beta chains below, sequenced in a study of blood T cell repertoires in COVID-19. The table came from immunoSEQ multiplex PCR; TCRdb's copy has only in-frame clones and leaves some out. The sample lists over 200,000 clones; under 90% were seen once. Sequenced: PBMCs or T cells enriched from blood (not recorded which). These TCRs come from a woman in her twenties or thirties with acute COVID-19.

The V gene is TRBV27, the J gene TRBJ2-7, with 9 nucleotides matching TRBD1. Trimming cost V 6 bases and J 7 bases; bases outside gene matches: 7. Germline V gives CDR1 MNHEY, CDR2 SMNVEV (reference sequence). The CDR3 sequence is 13 residues long. DNA of the CDR3: TGTGCCAGCAGACTGGGACAGGGATATGAGCAGTACTTC. As protein: CASRLGQGYEQYF.

The chain joins TRBV29-1 to TRBJ1-3, with 7 bases aligning to TRBD1. In germline, CDR1 is SQVTM, CDR2 ANQGSEA. The CDR3 covers 16 residues. The ends lost 0 bases at V and 2 bases at J; junction bases unmatched: 7. Here the CDR3 reads CSVEDQVQGTGNTIYF. The CDR3 DNA reads TGCAGCGTTGAAGATCAAGTACAGGGGACTGGAAACACCATATATTTT.

The sample holds one count of this clone. The chain links TRBV11-2 to TRBJ2-7, with D possibly TRBD1 on 6 matching bases. V was cut by 2 bases and J by 4 bases, with 15 bases left in between. Per the germline V gene, CDR1 is SGHAT and CDR2 is FQNNGV. CDR3 length: 15 residues. CDR3 sequence: CASSLIRDQGYEQYF. The CDR3, as DNA: TGTGCCAGCAGCTTAATTCGGGACCAGGGGTACGAGCAGTACTTC.

This chain joins TRBV2 and TRBJ2-1; TRBD1 is a possible D gene (6 bases). V was pared by 4 bases and J by 2 bases, with 9 bases between. The length of the CDR3 is 14 residues. The V gene's germline CDR1 is SNHLY and CDR2 FYNNEI. CDR3 residues: CASSGQVTYNEQFF. CDR3 nucleotides: TGTGCCAGCAGTGGACAGGTTACCTACAATGAGCAGTTCTTC.

J is TRBJ2-7 and V is TRBV25-1; the match to TRBD2 covers 12 bases. CDR1 and CDR2 from the germline V gene are MGHDK and SYGVNS. This CDR3 is built from 14 residues. With 6 bases clipped from V and 2 bases from J, the junction kept 2 bases outside the gene matches. This chain's CDR3 is CASSPSGGAYEQYF. The CDR3 coding sequence is TGTGCCAGCAGCCCTAGCGGGGGGGCCTACGAGCAGTACTTC.

This chain joins TRBV4-2 and TRBJ1-3; 10 bases are a match to TRBD1. Per the germline V gene, CDR1 is LGHNA and CDR2 is YNFKEQ. After removal of 0 bases from V and 2 bases from J, the junction contained 4 bases not matched to a gene. The CDR3 totals 17 residues. The CDR3 reads CASSQDLGQGTGNTIYF. The CDR3 DNA follows: TGTGCCAGCAGCCAAGATTTGGGACAGGGGACTGGAAACACCATATATTTT.